The 6 T cell receptor beta chains below were found in one sample sequenced in a study of blood T cell repertoires in COVID-19. Libraries were prepared by immunoSEQ multiplex PCR; TCRdb keeps only in-frame clonotypes and omits some of them. The sample has approximately 210,000 clones, 80% seen once; the top ten hold around 4.7%. Sequenced: PBMCs or T cells enriched from blood (not recorded which). The receptors derive from a young man with acute COVID-19.

The rearrangement joins TRBV19 to TRBJ2-3; D remains unclear. Germline CDR1 reads LNHDA; CDR2 reads SQIVND (reference sequence). Deletions cut 5 bases from V and 6 bases from J, with 12 bases between. The CDR3 length is 13 residues. The CDR3 coding sequence is TGTGCCAGTAGTCCTCCGGAGCACGATACGCAGTATTTT. Amino acids: CASSPPEHDTQYF.

V and J are TRBV4-1 and TRBJ2-5; 9 bases line up with TRBD2. J was trimmed by 5 bases and V by 4 bases; bases with no gene match: 11. Germline CDR1 MGHRA, CDR2 YSYEKL. The CDR3 runs to 16 residues. The CDR3 spells CASSLLSGGPSETQYF. The DNA for the CDR3 is TGCGCCAGCAGCCTATTAAGCGGGGGGCCGTCGGAGACCCAGTACTTC.

The chain carries TRBV5-6 and TRBJ1-4; D remains ambiguous. Germline assignment: CDR1 SGHDT and CDR2 YYEEEE. V was shortened by 1 base and J by 0 bases, with 10 bases between the two germline ends. The CDR3 contains 16 residues. CDR3 coding DNA: TGTGCCAGCAGCTTGATGTCGGTCGCAACTAATGAAAAACTGTTTTTT. Protein sequence: CASSLMSVATNEKLFF.

The chain links TRBV7-9 to TRBJ2-7; D is undetermined. CDR3 size: 12 residues. The germline CDR1 and CDR2 sequences are SEHNR and FQNEAQ (reference sequence). Deletions cut 6 bases from V and 7 bases from J, with 13 bases between. The CDR3: CASRSIPREQYF. The CDR3 coding sequence is TGTGCCAGCAGATCTATACCGCGGGAGCAGTACTTC.

The chain links TRBV19 to TRBJ1-5; TRBD1 might be the D (6 bases). With 5 bases removed from V and 5 bases from J, the gap between germline ends came to 13 bases. CDR3 length: 14 amino acids. The germline V gene has CDR1 LNHDA and CDR2 SQIVND (reference sequence). The CDR3 DNA is TGTGCCAGTAGTGTGACAGGAGGTGATCAGCCCCAGCATTTT. Encoded protein: CASSVTGGDQPQHF.

The table lists this clone with many counts. This chain links TRBV6-5 with TRBJ2-2, with 8 bases fitting TRBD2. This CDR3 has 16 residues. CDR1 is MNHEY and CDR2 is SVGAGI in the germline V gene. V was pared by 2 bases and J by 3 bases, with 5 bases of the junction left unmatched. In nucleotides, the CDR3 is TGTGCCAGCAGTTACCTTAGCGGGGTGCACACCGGGGAGCTGTTTTTT. Amino acid sequence: CASSYLSGVHTGELFF.